Here is one TCR beta chain with its context. This sample is drawn from a study of blood T cell repertoires in COVID-19. How the authors handled the data: Estimated nucleated cell counts came from reference gene primer amplification. This table comes from immunoSEQ multiplex PCR, and its TCRdb copy is limited to in-frame clones, with some not included. V and J calls plus clone size are reproduced from that table; the DNA served to infer D and trimming. The sample records around 360,000 clones, about 89% being singletons. In assigning cohorts, the study relied on participant-reported clinical history. CDR1 and CDR2 from the germline V gene are MDHEN and SYDVKM. The CDR3 runs 14 residues. V shed 5 bases, J shed 5 bases, and the junction held 7 bases outside the gene matches.

The receptor was derived from a man aged 40-49 years in a cohort exposed to, infected with or recovered from COVID-19 (not recorded which). The chain carries TRBV28 and TRBJ1-2; TRBD1 matches at 8 bases. The sequenced sample was PBMCs or T cells enriched from blood (not recorded which). In nucleotides, the CDR3 is TGTGCCAGCAGTACGGACAGGGCTTGGTATGGCTACACCTTC. Amino acids: CASSTDRAWYGYTF.